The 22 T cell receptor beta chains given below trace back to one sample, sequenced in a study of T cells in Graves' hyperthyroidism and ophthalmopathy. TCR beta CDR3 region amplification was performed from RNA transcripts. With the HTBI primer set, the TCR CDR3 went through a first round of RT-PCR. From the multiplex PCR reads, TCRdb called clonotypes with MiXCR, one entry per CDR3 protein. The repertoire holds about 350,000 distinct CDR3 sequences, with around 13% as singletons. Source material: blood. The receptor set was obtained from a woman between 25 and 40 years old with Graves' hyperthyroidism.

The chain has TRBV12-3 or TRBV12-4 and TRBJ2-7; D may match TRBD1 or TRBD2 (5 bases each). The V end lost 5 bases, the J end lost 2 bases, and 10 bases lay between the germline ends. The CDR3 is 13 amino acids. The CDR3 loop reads CASSVRGAYEQYF. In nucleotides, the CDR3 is TGTGCCAGCAGTGTGAGGGGAGCCTACGAGCAGTACTTC.

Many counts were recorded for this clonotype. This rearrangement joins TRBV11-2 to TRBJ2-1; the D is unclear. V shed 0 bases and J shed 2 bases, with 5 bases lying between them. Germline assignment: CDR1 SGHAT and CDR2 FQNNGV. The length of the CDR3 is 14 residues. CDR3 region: CASSLEDTYNEQFF. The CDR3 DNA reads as TGTGCCAGCAGCTTAGAAGACACCTACAATGAGCAGTTCTTC.

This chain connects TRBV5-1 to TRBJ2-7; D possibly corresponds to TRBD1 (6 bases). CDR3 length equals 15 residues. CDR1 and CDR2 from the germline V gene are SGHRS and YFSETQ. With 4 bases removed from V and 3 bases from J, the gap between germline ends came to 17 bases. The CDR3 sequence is CASSKDSRSRYEQYF. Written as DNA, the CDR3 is TGCGCCAGCAGCAAGGACAGTAGGAGCCGCTACGAGCAGTACTTC.

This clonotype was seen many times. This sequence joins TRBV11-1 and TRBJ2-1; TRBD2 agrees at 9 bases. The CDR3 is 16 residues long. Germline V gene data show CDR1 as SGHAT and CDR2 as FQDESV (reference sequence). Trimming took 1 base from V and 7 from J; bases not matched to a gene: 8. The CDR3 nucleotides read TGTGCCAGCAGCTTAGACGCGGGAGGGCCGGGAAATGAGCAGTTCTTC. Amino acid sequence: CASSLDAGGPGNEQFF.

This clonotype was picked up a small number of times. CDR3 amino acids: CSADRTGTGELFF. CDR3 bases: TGCAGTGCCGACAGGACAGGGACCGGGGAGCTGTTTTTT. The V gene is TRBV20-1, the J gene TRBJ2-2; 8 bases align to TRBD1. V gave up 6 bases and J gave up 5 bases; unmatched junction bases: 5. CDR1 is DFQATT and CDR2 is SNEGSKA in the germline V gene (reference sequence). The CDR3 extends over 13 amino acids.

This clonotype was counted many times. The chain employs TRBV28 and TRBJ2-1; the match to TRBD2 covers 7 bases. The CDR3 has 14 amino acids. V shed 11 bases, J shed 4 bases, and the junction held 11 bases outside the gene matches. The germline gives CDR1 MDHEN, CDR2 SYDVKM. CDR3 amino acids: CACSPGLNYNEQFF. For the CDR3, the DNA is TGTGCCTGCTCTCCGGGACTAAATTACAATGAGCAGTTCTTC.

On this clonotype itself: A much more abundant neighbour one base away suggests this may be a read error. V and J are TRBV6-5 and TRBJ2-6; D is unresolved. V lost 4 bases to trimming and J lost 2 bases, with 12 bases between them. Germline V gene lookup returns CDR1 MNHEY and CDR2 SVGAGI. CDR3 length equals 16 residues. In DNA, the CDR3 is TGTGCCAGCAGTTCTCTTCGTCCCGCTGGGGCCAACGTCCTGACTTTC. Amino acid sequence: CASSSLRPAGANVLTF.

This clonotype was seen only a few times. CDR3 region: CASRALRDTYNEQFF. The DNA of the CDR3 is TGCGCCAGCAGGGCCTTGCGGGACACCTACAATGAGCAGTTCTTC. The chain has TRBV5-1 and TRBJ2-1; D might be TRBD1 or TRBD2, each matching 6 bases. Germline CDR1 SGHRS, CDR2 YFSETQ. V was shortened by 5 bases and J by 2 bases, with 14 bases between the two germline ends. The length of the CDR3 is 15 residues.

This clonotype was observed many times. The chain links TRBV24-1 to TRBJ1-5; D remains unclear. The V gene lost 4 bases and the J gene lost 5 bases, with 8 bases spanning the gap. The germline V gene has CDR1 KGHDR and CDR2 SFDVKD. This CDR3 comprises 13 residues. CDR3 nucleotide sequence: TGTGCCACCAGTGAAACTCCGGATCAGCCCCAGCATTTT. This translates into CATSETPDQPQHF.

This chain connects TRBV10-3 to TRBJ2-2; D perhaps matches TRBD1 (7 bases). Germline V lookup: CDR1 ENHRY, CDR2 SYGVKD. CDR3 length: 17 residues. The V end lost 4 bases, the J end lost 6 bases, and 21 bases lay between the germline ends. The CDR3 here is CAISARGVTWESGELFF. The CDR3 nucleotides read TGTGCCATCAGTGCCAGGGGGGTAACATGGGAATCCGGGGAGCTGTTTTTT.

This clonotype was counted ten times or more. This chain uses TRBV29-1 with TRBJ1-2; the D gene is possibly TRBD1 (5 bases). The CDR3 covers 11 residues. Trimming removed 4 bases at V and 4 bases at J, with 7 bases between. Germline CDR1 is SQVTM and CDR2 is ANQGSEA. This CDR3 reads CSVATGYGYTF. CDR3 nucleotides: TGCAGCGTTGCAACAGGCTATGGCTACACCTTC.

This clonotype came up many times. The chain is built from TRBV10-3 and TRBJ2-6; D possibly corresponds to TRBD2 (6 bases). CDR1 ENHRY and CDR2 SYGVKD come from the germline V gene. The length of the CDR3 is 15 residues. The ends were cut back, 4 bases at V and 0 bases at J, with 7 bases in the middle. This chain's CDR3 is CAISVGGSGANVLTF. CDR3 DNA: TGTGCCATCAGTGTCGGGGGCTCTGGGGCCAACGTCCTGACTTTC.

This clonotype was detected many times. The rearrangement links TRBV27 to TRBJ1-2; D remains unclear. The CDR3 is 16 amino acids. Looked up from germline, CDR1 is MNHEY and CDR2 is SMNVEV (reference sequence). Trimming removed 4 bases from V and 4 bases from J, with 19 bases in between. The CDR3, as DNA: TGTGCCAGCAGTTCGAAACACAGTGGAGGCGCCTATGGCTACACCTTC. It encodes CASSSKHSGGAYGYTF.

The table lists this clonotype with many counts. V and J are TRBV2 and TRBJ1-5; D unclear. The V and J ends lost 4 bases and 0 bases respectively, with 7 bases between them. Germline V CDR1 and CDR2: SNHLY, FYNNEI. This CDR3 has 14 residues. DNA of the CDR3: TGTGCCAGCAGTGTTGAGGGTAGCAATCAGCCCCAGCATTTT. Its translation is CASSVEGSNQPQHF.

The CDR3 region has the DNA TGTGCCAGCAGTTACCTTGACGCCACTGAAGCTTTCTTT. Residues: CASSYLDATEAFF. The V call is TRBV6-5, the J call TRBJ1-1; D call uncertain. Trimming pared 2 bases from V and 4 bases from J, leaving 8 bases between. The V gene's germline CDR1 is MNHEY and CDR2 SVGAGI. The CDR3 extends over 13 amino acids.

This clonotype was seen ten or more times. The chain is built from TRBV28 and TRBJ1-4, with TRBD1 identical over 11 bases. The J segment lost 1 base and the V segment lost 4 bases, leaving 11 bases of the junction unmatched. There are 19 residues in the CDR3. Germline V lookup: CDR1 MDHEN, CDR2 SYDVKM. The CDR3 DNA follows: TGTGCCAGCAGTTCCTCCGGGACAGGGGGAGTAGTAACTAATGAAAAACTGTTTTTT. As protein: CASSSSGTGGVVTNEKLFF.

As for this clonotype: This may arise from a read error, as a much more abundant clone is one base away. DNA of the CDR3: TGTGCCAGCAGCATTAGCGGGAGCTCAGATACGCAGTATTTT. Translated, it gives CASSISGSSDTQYF. The chain couples TRBV9 to TRBJ2-3, with 9 positions matching TRBD2. With 4 bases clipped from V and 4 bases from J, the junction kept 4 bases outside the gene matches. This CDR3 has 14 residues. Germline-derived CDR1 and CDR2 are SGDLS and YYNGEE.

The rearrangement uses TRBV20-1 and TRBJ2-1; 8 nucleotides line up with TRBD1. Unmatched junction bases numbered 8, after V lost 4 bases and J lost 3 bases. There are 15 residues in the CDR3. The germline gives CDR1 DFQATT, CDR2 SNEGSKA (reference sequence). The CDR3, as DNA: TGCAGTGCTACCCTCGGGGGACAGGACTACAATGAGCAGTTCTTC. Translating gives CSATLGGQDYNEQFF.

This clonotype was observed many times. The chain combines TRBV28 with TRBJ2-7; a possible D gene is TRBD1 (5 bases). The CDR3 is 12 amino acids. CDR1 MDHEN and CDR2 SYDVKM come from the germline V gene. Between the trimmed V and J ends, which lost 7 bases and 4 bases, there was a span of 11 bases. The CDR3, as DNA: TGTGCCAGCACAGGGCGAAGGTACGAGCAGTACTTC. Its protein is CASTGRRYEQYF.

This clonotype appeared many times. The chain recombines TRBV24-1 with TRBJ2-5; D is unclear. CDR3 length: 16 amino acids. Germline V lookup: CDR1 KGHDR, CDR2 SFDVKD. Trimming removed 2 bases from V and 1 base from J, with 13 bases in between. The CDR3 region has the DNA TGTGCCACCAGTGATTCCCTCCCCCCGACCCAAGAGACCCAGTACTTC. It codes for CATSDSLPPTQETQYF.

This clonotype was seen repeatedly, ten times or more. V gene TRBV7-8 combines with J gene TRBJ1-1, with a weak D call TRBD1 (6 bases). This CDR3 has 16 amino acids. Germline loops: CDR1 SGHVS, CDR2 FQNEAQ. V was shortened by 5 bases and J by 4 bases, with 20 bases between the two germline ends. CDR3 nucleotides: TGTGCCAGCAGCGTCACCCACCAGGGGATCGGCACTGAAGCTTTCTTT. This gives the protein CASSVTHQGIGTEAFF.

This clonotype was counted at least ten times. CDR3 in amino acids: CASSLQGVGDTQYF. CDR3 sequence (DNA): TGTGCCAGCAGCTTACAGGGTGTTGGAGATACGCAGTATTTT. The V gene is TRBV7-8, the J gene TRBJ2-3; TRBD1 might be the D (5 bases). Trimming pared 2 bases from V and 5 bases from J, leaving 11 bases between. CDR3 size: 14 residues. The germline V gene has CDR1 SGHVS and CDR2 FQNEAQ.